The source of this T cell receptor (beta chain) is a study of T cell repertoires in cytomegalovirus infection. The wider study: Epitope selection comprised recently identified HLA-C-restricted CMV epitopes and well-studied HLA-B-restricted CMV epitopes. CMV infection plus the matching HLA type was flagged by public TCR beta signatures. Study conclusions and caveats: HLA-C-restricted CMV-specific TCR beta clonotypes prevailed in the ex vivo response.

TCRdb redid the calling of the reads with MiXCR, one entry per CDR3 protein. This table holds 900,000 to 950,000 distinct CDR3 sequences, approximately 31% found once. Germline V lookup: CDR1 SEHNR, CDR2 FQNEAQ (reference sequence). This CDR3 is built from 15 residues. The V end was cut by 0 bases, the J end by 2 bases, with 10 bases between. A few counts support this clonotype. What it recognizes is unknown. The rearrangement uses TRBV7-9 and TRBJ1-2, with D perhaps TRBD1 (5 bases). The starting material was cultured CD8+ T cells from PBMCs, obtained from culture after CMV antigen stimulation. This receptor was obtained from a human donor in good health (CMV status not recorded). Some clones in this sample may be carry-over from other donors' samples. The CDR3, as DNA: TGTGCCAGCAGCTTAGCCCGGGACTTAAACTATGGCTACACCTTC. This sequence encodes CASSLARDLNYGYTF. The entire variable domain, with the rest obtained from reference TRBV7-9 and TRBJ1-2, is as follows: DTGVSQNPRHKITKRGQNVTFRCDPISEHNRLYWYRQTLGQGPEFLTYFQNEAQLEKSRLLSDRFSAERPKGSFSTLEIQRTEQGDSAMYLCASSLARDLNYGYTFGSGTRLTVV.